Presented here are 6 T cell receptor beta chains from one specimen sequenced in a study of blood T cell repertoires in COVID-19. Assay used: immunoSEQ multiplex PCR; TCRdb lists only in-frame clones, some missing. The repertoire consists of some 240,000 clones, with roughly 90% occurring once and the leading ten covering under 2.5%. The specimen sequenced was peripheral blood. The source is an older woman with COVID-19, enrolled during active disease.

CDR3 in DNA: TGTGCCAGCTCACCCCCAACCGGGACTTCTTCAGCCTACGAGCAGTACTTC. It yields the protein CASSPPTGTSSAYEQYF. The chain combines TRBV18 with TRBJ2-7; tentative D call: TRBD2 (6 bases). Germline V gene sequence: CDR1 KGHSH, CDR2 LQKENI. The length of the CDR3 is 17 residues. V was clipped by 3 bases and J by 2 bases, with 20 bases between them.

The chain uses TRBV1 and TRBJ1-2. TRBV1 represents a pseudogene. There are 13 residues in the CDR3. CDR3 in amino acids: CTSTRRQYYGYTF. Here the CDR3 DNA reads TGCACCAGCACGCGGAGGCAGTACTATGGCTACACCTTC.

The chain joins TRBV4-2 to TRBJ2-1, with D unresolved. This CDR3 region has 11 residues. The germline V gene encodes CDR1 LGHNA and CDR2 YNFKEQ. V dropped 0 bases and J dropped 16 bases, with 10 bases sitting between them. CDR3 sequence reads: CASSQDMAQFF. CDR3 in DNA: TGTGCCAGCAGCCAAGACATGGCTCAATTCTTC.

The CDR3 reads CASRVQDPNTEAFF. The DNA for the CDR3 is TGCGCCAGCAGAGTACAGGATCCGAACACTGAAGCTTTCTTT. J is TRBJ1-1 and V is TRBV5-1; the D gene is possibly TRBD1 (5 bases). V gave up 5 bases and J gave up 1 base, with 12 bases separating them. This CDR3 comprises 14 residues. CDR1 SGHRS and CDR2 YFSETQ come from the germline V gene. The full variable domain, in which reference TRBV5-1 and TRBJ1-1 provide the parts outside the CDR3, is KAGVTQTPRYLIKTRGQQVTLSCSPISGHRSVSWYQQTPGQGLQFLFEYFSETQRNKGNFPGRFSGRQFSNSRSEMNVSTLELGDSALYLCASRVQDPNTEAFFGQGTRLTVV.

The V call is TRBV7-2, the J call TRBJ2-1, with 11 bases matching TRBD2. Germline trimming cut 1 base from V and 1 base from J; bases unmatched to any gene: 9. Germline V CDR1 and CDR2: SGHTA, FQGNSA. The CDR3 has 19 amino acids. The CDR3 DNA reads TGTGCCAGCAGCTTAGGGGCTAGCGGGGGGCATTATTCCTACAATGAGCAGTTCTTC. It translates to CASSLGASGGHYSYNEQFF.

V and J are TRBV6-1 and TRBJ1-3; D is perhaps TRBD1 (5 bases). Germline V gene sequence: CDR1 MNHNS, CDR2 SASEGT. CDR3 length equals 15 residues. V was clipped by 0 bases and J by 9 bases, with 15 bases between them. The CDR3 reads CASSEALLGLVTIYF. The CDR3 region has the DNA TGTGCCAGCAGTGAAGCGCTTCTGGGACTCGTCACCATATATTTT.